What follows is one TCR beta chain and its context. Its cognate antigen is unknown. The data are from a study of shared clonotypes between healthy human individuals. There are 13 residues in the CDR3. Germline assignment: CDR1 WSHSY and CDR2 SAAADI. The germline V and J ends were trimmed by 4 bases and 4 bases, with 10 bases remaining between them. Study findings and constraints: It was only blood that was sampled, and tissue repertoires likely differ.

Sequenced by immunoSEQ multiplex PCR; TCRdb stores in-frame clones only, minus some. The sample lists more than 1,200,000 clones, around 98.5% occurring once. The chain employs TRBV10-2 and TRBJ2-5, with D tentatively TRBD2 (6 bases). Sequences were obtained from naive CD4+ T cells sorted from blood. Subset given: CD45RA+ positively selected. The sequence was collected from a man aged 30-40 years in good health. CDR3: CASSVTGVETQYF. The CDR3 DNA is TGCGCCAGCAGTGTAACGGGAGTAGAGACCCAGTACTTC.